This TCR beta chain was retrieved from a study of radiation and T cells in renal cell carcinoma. Concerning this clone: Its antigen is unknown. A much more abundant neighbour one base away suggests this may be a read error.

General study findings and limits: Top tumor clonotypes rose in blood 2 weeks post-radiation, then contracted. No pretreatment tumor biopsies were available for baseline clonotypes.

Time point here: baseline pretreatment blood. Treatment described: 15 Gy SBRT to primary tumor, nephrectomy 4 weeks later. This CDR3 is built from 15 residues. Germline values: CDR1 MNHNY, CDR2 SVGAGI (reference sequence). V lost 11 bases, J lost 1 base, and 10 bases stayed unmatched. Assay: immunoSEQ multiplex PCR; the TCRdb copy retains only in-frame clones and omits some. The repertoire has some 110,000 clones, 80% to 85% of them found once; the top ten carry around 3%. The J gene is TRBJ2-1, the V gene TRBV6-6; 8 positions agree with TRBD2. The specimen comprised blood, sampled from a patient whose treatment included radiotherapy and nephrectomy. This clonotype originated in a woman aged 55-69 years with renal cell carcinoma. The CDR3 loop is CACKEREGSYNEQFF. The CDR3 DNA is TGTGCCTGCAAGGAACGGGAGGGGTCCTACAATGAGCAGTTCTTC.